The 9 T cell receptor beta chains below were found in one sample sequenced in a study of T-cell memory formation after mild COVID-19. TCRdb independently ran MiXCR on the 5' RACE reads; one entry per CDR3 protein. This sample carries approximately 340,000 distinct CDR3 sequences, around 15% of them seen once, and the ten largest clones take around 22%. What was sequenced was PBMCs or a T cell subset sorted from them (not recorded which). The receptors derive from a man aged 18 to 30 who had mild COVID-19 (a few samples of this study predate the infection). Cell type and time point are not known.

J is TRBJ1-6 and V is TRBV7-6; D uncertain. Trimming took 1 base from V and 8 from J, leaving 6 bases between them. Germline V lookup: CDR1 SGHVS, CDR2 FNYEAQ. CDR3 size: 13 residues. CDR3 in DNA: TGTGCCAGCAGCTTAGAAAAGGATTCACCCCTCCACTTT. It is translated as CASSLEKDSPLHF.

This clonotype was observed at least ten times. The chain uses TRBV12-3 or TRBV12-4 and TRBJ2-5; 9 bases are shared with TRBD2. CDR3 length: 14 amino acids. The junction had 2 bases not matched to a gene; V was cut back by 3 bases and J by 3 bases. The CDR3 DNA reads TGTGCCAGCAGTTTCCGCGGGGGGGAAGAGACCCAGTACTTC. Its translation: CASSFRGGEETQYF.

This clonotype was detected ten times or more. V usage is TRBV7-3 and J usage is TRBJ2-7; the D is unclear. The CDR3 extends over 13 amino acids. The germline V gene encodes CDR1 SGHTA and CDR2 FQGTGA. V was clipped by 5 bases and J by 3 bases, with 11 bases between them. CDR3 in amino acids: CASSLYDFYEQYV. As DNA, the CDR3 is TGTGCCAGCAGCCTGTATGATTTCTACGAGCAGTACGTC.

The rearrangement links TRBV13 to TRBJ2-1; TRBD2 agrees at 11 bases. J gave up 7 bases and V 6 bases, and 11 bases lay outside the gene matches. CDR3 length: 16 residues. Germline loops: CDR1 PRHDT, CDR2 FYEKMQ (reference sequence). CDR3 in DNA: TGTGCCAGCAGGCCAAAACCTAGCGGGGGGCCTAATGAGCAGTTCTTC. Translated, it gives CASRPKPSGGPNEQFF.

The V and J genes are TRBV27 and TRBJ1-2; D perhaps matches TRBD1 (5 bases). The CDR3 totals 14 residues. V shed 3 bases and J shed 5 bases, with 13 bases lying between them. Looked up from germline, CDR1 is MNHEY and CDR2 is SMNVEV (reference sequence). The CDR3 DNA sequence: TGTGCCAGCAGTTTCGCAGGGCCCTTTTATGGCTACACCTTC. Translating it yields CASSFAGPFYGYTF.

This chain uses TRBV6-1 with TRBJ2-3, with TRBD1 as a possible D gene (6 bases). Per germline, CDR1 MNHNS and CDR2 SASEGT. Trimming left V 7 bases short and J 2 bases short, with 10 bases between. The CDR3 is 13 amino acids. CDR3 DNA: TGTGCCAGCACACGGGACAACACAGATACGCAGTATTTT. It yields the protein CASTRDNTDTQYF.

The chain is built from TRBV7-9 and TRBJ2-1, with TRBD1 identical over 12 bases. V shed 4 bases, J shed 7 bases, and the junction held 5 bases outside the gene matches. The CDR3 is 15 amino acids. Germline V lookup: CDR1 SEHNR, CDR2 FQNEAQ (reference sequence). CDR3 DNA sequence: TGTGCCAGCAGCTATCGGGACAGGGGGCATAATGAGCAGTTCTTC. Translation gives CASSYRDRGHNEQFF.

This clonotype was detected ten times or more. The chain carries TRBV18 and TRBJ2-4; 12 bases map to TRBD2. V dropped 2 bases and J dropped 2; count of bases not matched to a gene: 7. Germline V gene data show CDR1 as KGHSH and CDR2 as LQKENI. This CDR3 contains 18 residues. The CDR3 DNA sequence: TGTGCCAGCTCACCAAGACTAGCGGGAGCCTTATCCAAAAACATTCAGTACTTC. Amino acids: CASSPRLAGALSKNIQYF.

This clonotype was recorded a few times. The V and J genes are TRBV3-1 and TRBJ1-5; the D gene is possibly TRBD1 (5 bases). The V and J ends lost 3 bases and 4 bases respectively, with 10 bases between them. Germline V gene data show CDR1 as LGHDT and CDR2 as YNNKEL (reference sequence). This CDR3 comprises 14 residues. Written as DNA, the CDR3 is TGTGCCAGCAGCCACCCAGGGTGGAATCAGCCCCAGCATTTT. It translates to CASSHPGWNQPQHF.